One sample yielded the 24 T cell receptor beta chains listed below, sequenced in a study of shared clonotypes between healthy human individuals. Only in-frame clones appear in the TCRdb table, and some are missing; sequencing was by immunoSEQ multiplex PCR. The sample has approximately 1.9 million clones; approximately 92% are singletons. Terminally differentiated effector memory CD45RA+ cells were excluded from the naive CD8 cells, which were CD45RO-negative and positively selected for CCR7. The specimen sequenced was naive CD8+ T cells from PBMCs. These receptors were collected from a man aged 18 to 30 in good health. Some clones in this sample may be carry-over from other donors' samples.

The CDR3: CASSPLGDYGYTF. DNA for the CDR3: TGTGCCAGCAGCCCCTTAGGGGACTATGGCTACACCTTC. The V and J genes are TRBV11-2 and TRBJ1-2; D possibly corresponds to TRBD1 (5 bases). Trimming took 5 bases from V and 3 from J, leaving 10 bases between them. From germline, CDR1 is SGHAT and CDR2 FQNNGV. CDR3 size: 13 residues.

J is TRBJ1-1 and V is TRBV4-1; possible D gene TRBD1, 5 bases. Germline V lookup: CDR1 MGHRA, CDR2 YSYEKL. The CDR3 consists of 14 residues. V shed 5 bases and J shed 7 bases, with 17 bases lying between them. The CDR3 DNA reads TGCGCCAGCAGCTCTAGGCGGGGGACGTTTGAAGCTTTCTTT. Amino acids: CASSSRRGTFEAFF.

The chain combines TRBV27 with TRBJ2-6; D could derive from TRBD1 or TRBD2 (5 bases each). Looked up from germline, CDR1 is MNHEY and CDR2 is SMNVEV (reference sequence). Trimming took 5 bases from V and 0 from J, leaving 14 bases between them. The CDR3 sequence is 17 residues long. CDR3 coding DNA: TGTGCCAGCAGTCCCCGAGGGGCCCACTCTGGGGCCAACGTCCTGACTTTC. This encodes CASSPRGAHSGANVLTF.

The CDR3 loop is CASSGGVGTIQETQYF. The CDR3 DNA reads as TGCGCCAGCAGTGGGGGGGTCGGGACTATTCAAGAGACCCAGTACTTC. The V and J genes are TRBV10-2 and TRBJ2-5; 7 bases match TRBD2. The CDR3 loop spans 16 amino acids. Germline assignment: CDR1 WSHSY and CDR2 SAAADI. Losses at the gene ends were 4 bases for V and 2 bases for J; bases not matched to a gene: 10.

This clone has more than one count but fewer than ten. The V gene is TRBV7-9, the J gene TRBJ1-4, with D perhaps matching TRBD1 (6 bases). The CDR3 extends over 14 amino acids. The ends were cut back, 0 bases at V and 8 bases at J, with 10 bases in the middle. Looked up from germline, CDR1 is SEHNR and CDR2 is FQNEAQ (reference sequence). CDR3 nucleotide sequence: TGTGCCAGCAGCTTAGCCGATGGACAGGAAAAACTGTTTTTT. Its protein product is CASSLADGQEKLFF.

In nucleotides, the CDR3 is TGTGCCAGCATACCGGTCACAGGGTCGAACACCGGGGAGCTGTTTTTT. This gives the protein CASIPVTGSNTGELFF. This chain uses TRBV7-8 with TRBJ2-2; possible D gene TRBD1, 6 bases. The CDR3 has 16 amino acids. Germline CDR1 and CDR2: SGHVS and FQNEAQ. Trimming shortened V by 7 bases and J by 0 bases, and 15 bases separated the two germline ends.

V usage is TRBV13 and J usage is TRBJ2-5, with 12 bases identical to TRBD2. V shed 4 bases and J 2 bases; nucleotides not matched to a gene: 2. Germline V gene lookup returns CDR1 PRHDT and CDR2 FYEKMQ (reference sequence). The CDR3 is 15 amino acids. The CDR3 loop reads CASSYGLAGQETQYF. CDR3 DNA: TGTGCCAGCAGCTATGGACTAGCGGGACAAGAGACCCAGTACTTC.

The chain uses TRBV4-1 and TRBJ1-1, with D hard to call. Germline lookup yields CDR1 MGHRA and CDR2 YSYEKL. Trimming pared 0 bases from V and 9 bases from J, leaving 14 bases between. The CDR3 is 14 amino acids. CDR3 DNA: TGCGCCAGCAGCCAAGATGAGGGAGGGATGCAAGCTTTCTTT. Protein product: CASSQDEGGMQAFF.

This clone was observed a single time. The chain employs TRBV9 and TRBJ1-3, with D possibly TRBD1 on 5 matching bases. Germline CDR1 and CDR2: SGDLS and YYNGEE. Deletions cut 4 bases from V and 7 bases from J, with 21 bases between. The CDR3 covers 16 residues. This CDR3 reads CASSPSLRDGSNTIYF. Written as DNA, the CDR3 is TGTGCCAGCAGCCCCTCACTCCGGGACGGCAGCAACACCATATATTTT.

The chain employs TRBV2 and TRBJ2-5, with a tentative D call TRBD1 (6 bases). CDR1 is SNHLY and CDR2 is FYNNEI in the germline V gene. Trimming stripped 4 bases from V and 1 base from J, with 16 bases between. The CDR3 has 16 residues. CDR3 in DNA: TGTGCCAGCAGTGCCCACCCCGCCAGGGGCCAAGAGACCCAGTACTTC. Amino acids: CASSAHPARGQETQYF.

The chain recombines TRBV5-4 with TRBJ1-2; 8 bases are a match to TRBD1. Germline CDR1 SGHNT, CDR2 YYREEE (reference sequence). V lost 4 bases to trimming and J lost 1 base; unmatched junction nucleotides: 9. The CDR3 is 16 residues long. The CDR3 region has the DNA TGTGCCAGCAGCGCACCCGACAGGGGTCTTAACTATGGCTACACCTTC. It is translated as CASSAPDRGLNYGYTF.

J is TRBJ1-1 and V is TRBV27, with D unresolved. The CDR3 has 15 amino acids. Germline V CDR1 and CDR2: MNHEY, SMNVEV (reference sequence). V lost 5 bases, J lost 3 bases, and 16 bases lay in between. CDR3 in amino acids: CASSLRVGVHTEAFF. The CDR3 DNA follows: TGTGCCAGCAGTCTGAGGGTAGGCGTTCACACTGAAGCTTTCTTT.

The CDR3 DNA follows: TGTGCCACCAGCGCCGGGATGGGGGCTGGTGGCAATCAGCCCCAGCATTTT. Translation: CATSAGMGAGGNQPQHF. This rearrangement joins TRBV15 to TRBJ1-5, with D tentatively TRBD1 (6 bases). Trimming removed 5 bases from V and 2 bases from J, with 19 bases in between. The CDR3 is 17 amino acids. The germline V gene encodes CDR1 LNHNV and CDR2 YYDKDF (reference sequence).

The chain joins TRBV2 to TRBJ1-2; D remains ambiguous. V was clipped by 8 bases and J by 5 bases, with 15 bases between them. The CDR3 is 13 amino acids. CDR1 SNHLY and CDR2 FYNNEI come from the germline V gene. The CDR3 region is CASLKTDFYGYTF. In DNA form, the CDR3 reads TGTGCCAGCTTAAAAACAGATTTTTATGGCTACACCTTC.

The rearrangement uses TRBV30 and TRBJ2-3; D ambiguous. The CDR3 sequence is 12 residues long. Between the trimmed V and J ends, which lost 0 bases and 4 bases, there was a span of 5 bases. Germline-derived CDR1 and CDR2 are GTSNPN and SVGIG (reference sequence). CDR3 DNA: TGTGCCTGGAGTGTTAGTCCAGATACGCAGTATTTT. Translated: CAWSVSPDTQYF.

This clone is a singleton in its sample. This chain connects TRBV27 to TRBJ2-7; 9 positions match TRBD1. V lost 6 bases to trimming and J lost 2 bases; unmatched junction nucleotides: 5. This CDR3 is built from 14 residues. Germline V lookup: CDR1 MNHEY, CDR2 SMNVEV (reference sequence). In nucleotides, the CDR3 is TGTGCCAGCAGGGAGGGACAGGGCGCCTACGAGCAGTACTTC. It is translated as CASREGQGAYEQYF.

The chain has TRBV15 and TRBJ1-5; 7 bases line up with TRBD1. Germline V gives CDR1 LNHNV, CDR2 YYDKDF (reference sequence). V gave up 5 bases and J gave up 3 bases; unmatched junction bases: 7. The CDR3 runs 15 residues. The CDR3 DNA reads TGTGCCACCAGCGCCACAGGGGCCCACAATCAGCCCCAGCATTTT. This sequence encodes CATSATGAHNQPQHF.

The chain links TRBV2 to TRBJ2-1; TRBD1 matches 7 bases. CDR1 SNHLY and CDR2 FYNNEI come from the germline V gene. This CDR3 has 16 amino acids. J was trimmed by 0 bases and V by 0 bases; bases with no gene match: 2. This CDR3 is CASSEARDSSYNEQFF. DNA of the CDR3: TGTGCCAGCAGTGAAGCCAGGGACAGCTCCTACAATGAGCAGTTCTTC.

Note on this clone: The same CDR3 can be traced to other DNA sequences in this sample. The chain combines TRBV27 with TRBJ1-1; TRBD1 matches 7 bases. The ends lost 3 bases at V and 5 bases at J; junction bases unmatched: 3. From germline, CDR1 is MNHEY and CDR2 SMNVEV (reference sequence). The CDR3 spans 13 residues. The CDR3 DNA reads TGTGCCAGCAGTTTGAGGACAGGAACTGAAGCTTTCTTT. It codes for CASSLRTGTEAFF.

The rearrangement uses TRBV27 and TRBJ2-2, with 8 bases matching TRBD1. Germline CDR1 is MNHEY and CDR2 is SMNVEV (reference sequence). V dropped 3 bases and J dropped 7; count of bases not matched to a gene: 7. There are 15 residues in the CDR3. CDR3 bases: TGTGCCAGCAGTTTGACAGGGGCCCTGGGCGGGGAGCTGTTTTTT. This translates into CASSLTGALGGELFF.

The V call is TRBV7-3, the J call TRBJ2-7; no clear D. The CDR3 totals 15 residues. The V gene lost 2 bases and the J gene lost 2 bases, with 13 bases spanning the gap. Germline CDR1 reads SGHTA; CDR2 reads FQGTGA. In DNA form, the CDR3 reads TGTGCCAGCAGCTTAGGTGGGATCCCAGCCTACGAGCAGTACTTC. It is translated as CASSLGGIPAYEQYF.

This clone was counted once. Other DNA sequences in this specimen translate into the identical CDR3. Here the CDR3 reads CASSPLSYNEQFF. Here the CDR3 DNA reads TGTGCCAGCAGCCCTCTTAGTTACAATGAGCAGTTCTTC. The chain combines TRBV9 with TRBJ2-1, with D hard to call. Between the trimmed V and J ends, which lost 4 bases and 4 bases, there was a span of 9 bases. Germline V gene lookup returns CDR1 SGDLS and CDR2 YYNGEE. This CDR3 spans 13 amino acids.

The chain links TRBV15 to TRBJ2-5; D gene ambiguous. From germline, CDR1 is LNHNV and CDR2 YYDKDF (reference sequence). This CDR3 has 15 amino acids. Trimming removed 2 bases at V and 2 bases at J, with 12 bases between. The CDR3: CATSRPPGWQETQYF. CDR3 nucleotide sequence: TGTGCCACCAGCAGACCTCCCGGATGGCAAGAGACCCAGTACTTC.

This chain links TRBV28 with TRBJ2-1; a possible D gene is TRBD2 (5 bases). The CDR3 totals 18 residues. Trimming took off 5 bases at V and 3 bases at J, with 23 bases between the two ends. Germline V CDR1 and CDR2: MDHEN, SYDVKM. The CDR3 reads CASSPTLAPGKFYNEQFF. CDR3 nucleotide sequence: TGTGCCAGCAGTCCTACCCTAGCCCCCGGGAAGTTCTACAATGAGCAGTTCTTC.